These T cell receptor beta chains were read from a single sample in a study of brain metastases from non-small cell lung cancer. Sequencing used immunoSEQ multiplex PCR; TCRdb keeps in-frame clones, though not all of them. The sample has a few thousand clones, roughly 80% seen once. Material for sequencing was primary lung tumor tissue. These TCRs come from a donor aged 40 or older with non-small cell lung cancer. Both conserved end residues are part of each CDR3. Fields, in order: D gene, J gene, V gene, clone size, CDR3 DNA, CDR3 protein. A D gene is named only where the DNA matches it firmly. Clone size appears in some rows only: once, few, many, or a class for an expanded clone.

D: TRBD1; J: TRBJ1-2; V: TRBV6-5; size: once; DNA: TGTGCCAGCAGTTACTCGAGAGGGGGCGAGTATGGCTACACCTTC; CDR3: CASSYSRGGEYGYTF
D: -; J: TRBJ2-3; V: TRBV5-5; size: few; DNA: TGTGCCAGCAGCCTCATAAGAACAGATACGCAGTATTTT; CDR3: CASSLIRTDTQYF
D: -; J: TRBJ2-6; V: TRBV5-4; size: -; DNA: TGTGCCAGCAGCCTAGACTCTGGGGCCAACGTCCTGACTTTC; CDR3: CASSLDSGANVLTF
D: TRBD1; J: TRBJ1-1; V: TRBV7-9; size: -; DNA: TGTGCCAGCACCCTAACAGGGGACACTGAAGCTTTCTTT; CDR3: CASTLTGDTEAFF
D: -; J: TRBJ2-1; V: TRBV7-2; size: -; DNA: TGTGCCAGCAGCTTATATGCTGGGGCGGCGGAAGGGCAGTTCTTC; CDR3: CASSLYAGAAEGQFF
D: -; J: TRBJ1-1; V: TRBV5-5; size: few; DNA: TGTGCCAGCAGCTTTGGGGCGAACACTGAAGCTTTCTTT; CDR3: CASSFGANTEAFF
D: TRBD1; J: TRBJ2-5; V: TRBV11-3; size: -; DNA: TGTGCCAGCAGCTCCGGACAGGGGAGAGCGGAGACCCAGTACTTC; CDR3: CASSSGQGRAETQYF
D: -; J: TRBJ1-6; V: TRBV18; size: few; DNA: TGTGCCAGCTCACCATCCCATAATTCACCCCTCCACTTT; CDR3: CASSPSHNSPLHF
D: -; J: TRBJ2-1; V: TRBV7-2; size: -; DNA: TGTGCCAGCAGCTTAGATGTCAGGGGAGGGGGCAATGAGCAGTTCTTC; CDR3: CASSLDVRGGGNEQFF
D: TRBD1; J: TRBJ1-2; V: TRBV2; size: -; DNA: TGTGCCAGCATCGGGACAGGGACGGGCTACACCTTC; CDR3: CASIGTGTGYTF
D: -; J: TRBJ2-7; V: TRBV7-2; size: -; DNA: TGTGCCAGCAGCCGGATAGACTACGAGCAGTACTTC; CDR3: CASSRIDYEQYF
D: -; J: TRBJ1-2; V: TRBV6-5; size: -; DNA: TGTGCCAGCAGCCGAGTGGAGGGAGCGGACTATGGCTACACCTTC; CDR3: CASSRVEGADYGYTF
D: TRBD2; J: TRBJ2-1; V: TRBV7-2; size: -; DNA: TGTGCCAGCAGCTCCGGGACTACGAACAATGAGCAGTTCTTC; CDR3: CASSSGTTNNEQFF
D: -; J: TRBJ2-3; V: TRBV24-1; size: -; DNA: TGTGCCACCAGTGACCCGCGGGCAGGGGCCACAGATACGCAGTATTTT; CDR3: CATSDPRAGATDTQYF
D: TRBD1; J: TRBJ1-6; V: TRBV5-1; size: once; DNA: TGCGCCAGCAGCTTGGACAGGGGCTATTCACCCCTCCACTTT; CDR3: CASSLDRGYSPLHF
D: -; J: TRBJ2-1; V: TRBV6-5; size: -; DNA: TGTGCCAGCAGCACGAGGGGGGTTGAGCAGTTCTTC; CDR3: CASSTRGVEQFF
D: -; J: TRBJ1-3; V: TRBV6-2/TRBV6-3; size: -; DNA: TGTGCCAGCAGTTACGGACAGAGCTCAACGACCATATATTTT; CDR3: CASSYGQSSTTIYF
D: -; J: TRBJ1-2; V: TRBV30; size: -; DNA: TGTGCCAGTCTGATTAACTATGGCTACACCTTC; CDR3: CASLINYGYTF
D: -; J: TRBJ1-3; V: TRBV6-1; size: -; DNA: TGTGCCAGCAGTGAATCCATGGGCTCTGGAAACACCATATATTTT; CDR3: CASSESMGSGNTIYF
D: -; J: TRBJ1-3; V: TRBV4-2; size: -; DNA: TGTGCCAGCAGCCAAGATAGGGGGGGCGCCGGCTCTGGAAACACCATATATTTT; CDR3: CASSQDRGGAGSGNTIYF
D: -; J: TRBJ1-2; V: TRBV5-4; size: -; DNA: TGTGCCAGCAGCTGGGATTCCTATGGCTACACCTTC; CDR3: CASSWDSYGYTF
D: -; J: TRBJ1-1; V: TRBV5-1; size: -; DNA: TGCGCCAGCAGCTTCGACCGGCGGAACACTGAAGCTTTCTTT; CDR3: CASSFDRRNTEAFF
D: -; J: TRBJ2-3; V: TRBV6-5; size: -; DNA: TGTGCCAGCAGACTGGGACCAGTCACAGATACGCAGTATTTT; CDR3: CASRLGPVTDTQYF
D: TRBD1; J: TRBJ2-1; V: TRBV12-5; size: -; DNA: TGTGCTAGTGTCCCAGGACAGGCTTACAATGAGCAGTTCTTC; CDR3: CASVPGQAYNEQFF
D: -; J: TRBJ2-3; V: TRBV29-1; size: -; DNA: TGCAGCGTTGGGACAGATACGCAGTATTTT; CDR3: CSVGTDTQYF
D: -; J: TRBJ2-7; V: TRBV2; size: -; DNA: TGTGCCACCCCTCGAGCCAGGGCGAGCTCCTACGAGCAGTACTTC; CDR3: CATPRARASSYEQYF
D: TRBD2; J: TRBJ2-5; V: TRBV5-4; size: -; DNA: TGTGCCAGCAGCTTGGTGCTAGCGGGCCAAGAGACCCAGTACTTC; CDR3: CASSLVLAGQETQYF
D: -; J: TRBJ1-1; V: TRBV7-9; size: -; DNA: TGTGCCAGCAGCTTTACGGTAGAGAGTGAAGCTTTCTTT; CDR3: CASSFTVESEAFF
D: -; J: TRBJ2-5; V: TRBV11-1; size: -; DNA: TGTGCCAGCAGCCCTCAGGACACCGGAGAGACCCAGTACTTC; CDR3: CASSPQDTGETQYF
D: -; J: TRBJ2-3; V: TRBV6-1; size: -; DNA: TGTGCCAGCAGTGATGGTAGGGGACGCACAGATACGCAGTATTTT; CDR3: CASSDGRGRTDTQYF
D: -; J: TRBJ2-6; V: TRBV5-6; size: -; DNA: TGTGCCAGCAGCTTGCTGACTGGCTCTGGGGCCAACGTCCTGACTTTC; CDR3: CASSLLTGSGANVLTF
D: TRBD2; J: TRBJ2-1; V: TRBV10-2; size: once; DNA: TGCGCCAGCAGTGTGGGTGGGGGGGGAGTATACAATGAGCAGTTCTTC; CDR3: CASSVGGGGVYNEQFF
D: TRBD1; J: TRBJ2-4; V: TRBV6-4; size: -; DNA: TGTGCCAGCAGAAGGGACAGCGCCTCCTCTAACATTCAGTACTTC; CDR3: CASRRDSASSNIQYF
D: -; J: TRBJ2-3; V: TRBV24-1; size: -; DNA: TGTGCCACCAGAGAAGGGGGTTTGACAGATACGCAGTATTTT; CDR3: CATREGGLTDTQYF
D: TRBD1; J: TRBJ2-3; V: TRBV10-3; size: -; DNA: TGTGCCACTCGGACAGGGGGGAGGTCTAGCACAGATACGCAGTATTTT; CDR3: CATRTGGRSSTDTQYF
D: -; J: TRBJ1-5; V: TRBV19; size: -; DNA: TGTGCCAGTAGTGACAAGTACAATCAGCCCCAGCATTTT; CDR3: CASSDKYNQPQHF
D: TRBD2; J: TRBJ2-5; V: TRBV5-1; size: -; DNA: TGCGCCAGCAGCCCGGGGACTAGCGGGGAGACCCAGTACTTC; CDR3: CASSPGTSGETQYF
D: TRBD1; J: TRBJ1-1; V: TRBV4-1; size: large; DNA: TGCGCCAGCAGCCAAGACCCAGGGGGCGGGGACACTGAAGCTTTCTTT; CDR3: CASSQDPGGGDTEAFF
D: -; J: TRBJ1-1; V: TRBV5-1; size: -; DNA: TGCGCCAGCAGCTTAAACTGGGACTGTGAAGCTTTCTTT; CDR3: CASSLNWDCEAFF
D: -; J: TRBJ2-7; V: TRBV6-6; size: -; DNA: TGTGCCAGCAGTTACTCGAAGGGCCCGCCCATCTACGAGCAGTACTTC; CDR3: CASSYSKGPPIYEQYF